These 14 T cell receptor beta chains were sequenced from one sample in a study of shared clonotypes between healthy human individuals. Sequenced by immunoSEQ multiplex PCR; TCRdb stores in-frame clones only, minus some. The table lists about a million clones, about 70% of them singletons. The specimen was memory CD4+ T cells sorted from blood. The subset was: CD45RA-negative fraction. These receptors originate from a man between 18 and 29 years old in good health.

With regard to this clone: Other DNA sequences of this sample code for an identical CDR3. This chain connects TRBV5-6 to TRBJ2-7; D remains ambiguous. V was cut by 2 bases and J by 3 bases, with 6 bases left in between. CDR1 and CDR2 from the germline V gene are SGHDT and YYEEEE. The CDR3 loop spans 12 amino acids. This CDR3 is CASSLRRYEQYF. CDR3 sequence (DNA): TGTGCCAGCAGCTTACGACGCTACGAGCAGTACTTC.

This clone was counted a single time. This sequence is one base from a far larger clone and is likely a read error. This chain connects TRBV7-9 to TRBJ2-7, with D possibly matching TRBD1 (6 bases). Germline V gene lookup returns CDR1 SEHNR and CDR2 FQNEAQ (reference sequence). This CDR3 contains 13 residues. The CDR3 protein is CASSHGQTYEQYF. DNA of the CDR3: TGTGCCAGCAGCCACGGACAGACCTACGAGCAATACTTC.

CDR3 in DNA: TGCAGCGTAGCACAGGGGGGCGGCTACGAGCAGTACTTC. Its translation: CSVAQGGGYEQYF. This chain links TRBV29-1 with TRBJ2-5, with TRBD1 matching over 8 bases. The end of the DNA is better explained by TRBJ2-7, so the J call may be wrong. Germline V gene lookup returns CDR1 SQVTM and CDR2 ANQGSEA. The CDR3 contains 13 residues.

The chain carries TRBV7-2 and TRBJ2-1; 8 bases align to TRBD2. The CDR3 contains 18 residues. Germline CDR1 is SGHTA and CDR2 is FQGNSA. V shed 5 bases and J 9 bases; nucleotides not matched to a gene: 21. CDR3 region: CASSISGALAGRVAEQFF. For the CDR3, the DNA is TGTGCCAGCAGCATTAGCGGGGCCCTAGCGGGTCGGGTTGCTGAGCAGTTCTTC.

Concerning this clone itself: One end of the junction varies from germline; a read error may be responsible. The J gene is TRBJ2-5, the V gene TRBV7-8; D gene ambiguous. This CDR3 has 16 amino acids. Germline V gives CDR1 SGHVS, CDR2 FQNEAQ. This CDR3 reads CASSLGGSRTQATQYF. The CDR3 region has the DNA TGTGCCAGCAGCTTAGGTGGCAGTAGAACCCAAGCGACCCAGTACTTC.

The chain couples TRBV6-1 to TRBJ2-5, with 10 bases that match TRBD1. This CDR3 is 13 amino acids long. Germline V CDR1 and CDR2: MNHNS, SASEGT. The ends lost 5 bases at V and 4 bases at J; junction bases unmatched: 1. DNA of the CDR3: TGTGCCAGCAGTTGGGACAGGGGAGAGACCCAGTACTTC. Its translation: CASSWDRGETQYF.

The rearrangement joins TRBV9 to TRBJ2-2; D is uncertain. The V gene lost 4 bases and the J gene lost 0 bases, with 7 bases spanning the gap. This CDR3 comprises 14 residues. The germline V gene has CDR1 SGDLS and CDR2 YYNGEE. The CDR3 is CASSLAANTGELFF. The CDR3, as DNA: TGTGCCAGCAGCTTGGCAGCGAACACCGGGGAGCTGTTTTTT.

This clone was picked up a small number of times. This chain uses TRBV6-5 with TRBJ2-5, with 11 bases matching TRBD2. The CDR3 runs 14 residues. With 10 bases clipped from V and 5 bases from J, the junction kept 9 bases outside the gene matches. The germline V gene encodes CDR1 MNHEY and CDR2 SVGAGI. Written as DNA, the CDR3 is TGTGCCACCCACTTAGCGGGGGGGCAGGAGACCCAGTACTTC. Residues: CATHLAGGQETQYF.

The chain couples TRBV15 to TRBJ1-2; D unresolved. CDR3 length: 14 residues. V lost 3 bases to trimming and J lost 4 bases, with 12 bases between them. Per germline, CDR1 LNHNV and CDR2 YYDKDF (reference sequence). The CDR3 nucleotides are TGTGCCACCAGCAGCCAGAGGAGGAGCTATGGCTACACCTTC. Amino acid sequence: CATSSQRRSYGYTF.

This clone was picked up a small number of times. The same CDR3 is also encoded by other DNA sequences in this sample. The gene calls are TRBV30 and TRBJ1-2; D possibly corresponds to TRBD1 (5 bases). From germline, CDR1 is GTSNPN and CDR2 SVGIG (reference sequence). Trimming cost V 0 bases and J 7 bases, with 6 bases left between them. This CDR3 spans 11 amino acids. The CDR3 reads CAWSVGVGYTF. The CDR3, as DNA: TGTGCCTGGAGTGTGGGGGTTGGCTACACCTTC.

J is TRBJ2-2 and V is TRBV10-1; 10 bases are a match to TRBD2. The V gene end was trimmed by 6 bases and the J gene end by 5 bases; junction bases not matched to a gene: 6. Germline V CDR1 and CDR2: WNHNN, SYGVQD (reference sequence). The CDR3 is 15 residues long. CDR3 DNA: TGCGCCAGCAGCGCTCGGACTAGCGGTACCGGGGAGCTGTTTTTT. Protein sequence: CASSARTSGTGELFF.

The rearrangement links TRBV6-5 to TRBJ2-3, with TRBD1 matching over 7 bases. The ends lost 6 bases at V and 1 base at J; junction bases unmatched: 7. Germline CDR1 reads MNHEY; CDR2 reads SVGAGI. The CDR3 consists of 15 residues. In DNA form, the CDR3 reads TGTGCCAGCAGGCGACAGGGAAAGGGCACAGATACGCAGTATTTT. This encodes CASRRQGKGTDTQYF.

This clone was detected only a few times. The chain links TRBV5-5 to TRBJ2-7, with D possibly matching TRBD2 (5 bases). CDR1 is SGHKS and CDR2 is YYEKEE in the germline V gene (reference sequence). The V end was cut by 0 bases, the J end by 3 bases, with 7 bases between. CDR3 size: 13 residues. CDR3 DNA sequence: TGTGCCAGCAGCTTGGTGACTAACTACGAGCAGTACTTC. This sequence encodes CASSLVTNYEQYF.

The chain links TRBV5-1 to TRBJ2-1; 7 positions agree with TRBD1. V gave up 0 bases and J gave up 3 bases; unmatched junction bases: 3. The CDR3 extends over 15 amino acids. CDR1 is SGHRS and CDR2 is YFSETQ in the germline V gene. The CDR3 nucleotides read TGCGCCAGCAGCTTGGGACAGGGCTTCTACAATGAGCAGTTCTTC. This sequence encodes CASSLGQGFYNEQFF.